Following are 28 T cell receptor beta chains from one sample sequenced in a study of blood T cells in healthy people across ages. Alongside a J-beta primer mix, a sample-barcoded 5' primer served in a second PCR lasting about 7 to 12 cycles. Each CDR3 protein gets one entry after TCRdb re-called the 5' RACE reads with MiXCR. The table includes about 1.4 million distinct CDR3 sequences, 45% to 70% detected once. The sample consisted of blood. The receptors originated from a man aged 18 to 30 in good health.

The table lists this clonotype with a few counts. This chain links TRBV10-3 with TRBJ2-7; D unresolved. Per the germline V gene, CDR1 is ENHRY and CDR2 is SYGVKD. The V end lost 2 bases, the J end lost 7 bases, and 12 bases lay between the germline ends. The CDR3 loop spans 13 amino acids. CDR3 region: CAISENSGDEQYF. CDR3 DNA: TGTGCCATCAGTGAGAACTCTGGGGATGAGCAGTACTTC.

This clonotype was recorded a few times. V usage is TRBV12-3 or TRBV12-4 and J usage is TRBJ1-4; D is perhaps TRBD1 (5 bases). The CDR3 sequence is 13 residues long. Trimming took off 6 bases at V and 8 bases at J, with 13 bases between the two ends. CDR3 sequence (DNA): TGTGCCAGCAGCCGGGGGTTCGAGGAAAAACTGTTTTTT. As protein: CASSRGFEEKLFF.

The chain employs TRBV14 and TRBJ2-7, with D perhaps matching TRBD1 (6 bases). The germline CDR1 and CDR2 sequences are SGHDN and FVKESK. V gave up 4 bases and J gave up 5 bases, with 15 bases separating them. CDR3 length: 14 residues. The DNA for the CDR3 is TGTGCCAGCAGCCCCGGGACATATCGGAACGAGCAGTACTTC. It codes for CASSPGTYRNEQYF. Combining the CDR3 with reference TRBV14 and TRBJ2-7 gives the whole variable domain EAGVTQFPSHSVIEKGQTVTLRCDPISGHDNLYWYRRVMGKEIKFLLHFVKESKQDESGMPNNRFLAERTGGTYSTLKVQPAELEDSGVYFCASSPGTYRNEQYFGPGTRLTVT.

This clonotype was counted a few times. V usage is TRBV7-2 and J usage is TRBJ1-1, with D possibly TRBD1 on 5 matching bases. This CDR3 comprises 14 residues. Germline lookup yields CDR1 SGHTA and CDR2 FQGNSA. The germline V and J ends were trimmed by 4 bases and 2 bases, with 11 bases remaining between them. This CDR3 is CASSYATGNTEAFF. CDR3 bases: TGTGCCAGCAGCTACGCAACAGGAAACACTGAAGCTTTCTTT.

There are a few counts of this clonotype. The V call is TRBV7-9, the J call TRBJ2-3, with D uncertain. Trimming removed 7 bases at V and 4 bases at J, with 15 bases between. Germline V lookup: CDR1 SEHNR, CDR2 FQNEAQ (reference sequence). This CDR3 is built from 14 residues. CDR3 DNA: TGTGCCAGCAAGCCCACCTCTTTGGCAGATACGCAGTATTTT. It yields the protein CASKPTSLADTQYF.

This sequence joins TRBV7-2 and TRBJ1-4; perhaps TRBD1 as D (5 bases). The CDR3 is 13 amino acids. The V gene lost 5 bases and the J gene lost 10 bases, with 14 bases spanning the gap. Germline V gene lookup returns CDR1 SGHTA and CDR2 FQGNSA. Written as DNA, the CDR3 is TGTGCCAGCAGCACTCCCACGGGGGGAAAACTGTTTTTT. Translating it yields CASSTPTGGKLFF.

The CDR3 spells CSAWGLAGHEQFF. The DNA of the CDR3 is TGCAGTGCTTGGGGACTAGCGGGTCATGAGCAGTTCTTC. V is TRBV20-1 and J is TRBJ2-1; 12 positions match TRBD2. Germline-derived CDR1 and CDR2 are DFQATT and SNEGSKA (reference sequence). V shed 5 bases and J 8 bases; nucleotides not matched to a gene: 4. The CDR3 spans 13 residues.

This clonotype has a handful of counts. V is TRBV29-1 and J is TRBJ2-3; 7 bases are a match to TRBD1. From germline, CDR1 is SQVTM and CDR2 ANQGSEA. The trim removed 1 base at V and 4 bases at J, leaving 2 bases unmatched. CDR3 length: 13 residues. The CDR3 here is CSVEGQGPDTQYF. CDR3 sequence (DNA): TGCAGCGTTGAAGGACAGGGACCAGATACGCAGTATTTT.

The CDR3 sequence: CAIETGGGLYEQYF. The CDR3, as DNA: TGTGCCATCGAGACAGGGGGCGGCTTATACGAGCAGTACTTC. V is TRBV7-9 and J is TRBJ2-7; TRBD1 aligns across 10 bases. This CDR3 has 14 amino acids. V trimming: 10 bases; J trimming: 4 bases; junction bases outside the gene matches: 10. Looked up from germline, CDR1 is SEHNR and CDR2 is FQNEAQ (reference sequence).

The chain has TRBV12-3 or TRBV12-4 and TRBJ2-1; 7 bases are a match to TRBD2. Trimming cost V 5 bases and J 15 bases; bases outside gene matches: 13. The CDR3 is 13 amino acids. CDR3 in amino acids: CASSPSGGTLGFF. The CDR3, as DNA: TGTGCCAGCAGTCCATCGGGAGGCACACTGGGGTTCTTC.

The table lists this clonotype with a few counts. One junction end does not reproduce the germline sequence, and a read error may be involved. V usage is TRBV7-7 and J usage is TRBJ2-5, with D perhaps given as TRBD1 or TRBD2 (5 bases each). The CDR3 covers 14 residues. Germline CDR1 and CDR2: SSHAT and FNYEAQ (reference sequence). The CDR3 nucleotides are TGTGCTAGCAGCTCGGGACGTACCTGGGAGACCCAGTACTTC. This codes for CASSSGRTWETQYF.

As concerns this clonotype: The junction and the germline gene differ at one end; a read error may be behind it. V is TRBV4-2 and J is TRBJ1-1; the D gene is possibly TRBD1 (5 bases). CDR1 LGHNA and CDR2 YNFKEQ come from the germline V gene. CDR3 length: 15 amino acids. The DNA for the CDR3 is TGTGCCAGCAGCCAGGGGGGTCTCATGAACACTGAAGATTTCTTT. It is translated as CASSQGGLMNTEDFF.

This sequence joins TRBV4-1 and TRBJ2-3; possibly TRBD1 or TRBD2 for D (5 bases each). The germline gives CDR1 MGHRA, CDR2 YSYEKL. The V gene lost 4 bases and the J gene lost 1 base, with 9 bases spanning the gap. The CDR3 runs to 14 residues. This chain's CDR3 is CASSPGDGTDTQYF. DNA of the CDR3: TGCGCCAGCAGCCCCGGGGACGGCACAGATACGCAGTATTTT.

This clonotype was seen once. The genes are TRBV15 and TRBJ2-1; TRBD2 is a possible D gene (5 bases). Germline-derived CDR1 and CDR2 are LNHNV and YYDKDF (reference sequence). V shed 3 bases and J shed 8 bases, with 11 bases lying between them. This CDR3 contains 13 residues. CDR3 DNA sequence: TGTGCCACCAGCAGGGGTAGCGATTATGAGCAGTTCTTC. This codes for CATSRGSDYEQFF.

The chain has TRBV6-5 and TRBJ2-5; perhaps TRBD2 as D (7 bases). The tail of the sequence fits TRBJ2-7 better, so the J call may be wrong. Germline V gene lookup returns CDR1 MNHEY and CDR2 SVGAGI. The CDR3 extends over 14 amino acids. The CDR3 nucleotides are TGTGCCAGCACCACGAGGGGGACTAACAACGAGCAGTACTTC. This codes for CASTTRGTNNEQYF.

This clonotype has a handful of counts. The rearrangement joins TRBV28 to TRBJ2-1; 8 nucleotides line up with TRBD2. Per germline, CDR1 MDHEN and CDR2 SYDVKM. After removal of 9 bases from V and 7 bases from J, the junction contained 14 bases not matched to a gene. This CDR3 contains 15 residues. The CDR3 bases are TGTGCCAGTAGACAGCGGGAGTCGGTTGTAAATGAGCAGTTCTTC. Protein product: CASRQRESVVNEQFF.

For the CDR3, the DNA is TGTGCCAGCAGTGCCGGACTAGCGGGCCACAATGAGCAGTTCTTC. This translates into CASSAGLAGHNEQFF. The V and J genes are TRBV12-3 or TRBV12-4 and TRBJ2-1; 11 bases align to TRBD2. CDR3 length: 15 amino acids. Trimming removed 5 bases from V and 5 bases from J; junction bases left unmatched: 5.

V usage is TRBV25-1 and J usage is TRBJ2-3; unclear D gene. The V end was cut by 3 bases, the J end by 0 bases, with 7 bases between. The V gene's germline CDR1 is MGHDK and CDR2 SYGVNS. The CDR3 consists of 14 residues. This CDR3 is CASSDLSSTDTQYF. The CDR3 nucleotides are TGTGCCAGCAGTGATCTCTCTAGCACAGATACGCAGTATTTT.

The chain employs TRBV4-1 and TRBJ2-5, with D maybe TRBD1 (5 bases). The CDR3 loop spans 15 amino acids. CDR1 is MGHRA and CDR2 is YSYEKL in the germline V gene. V dropped 0 bases and J dropped 11 bases, with 19 bases sitting between them. As DNA, the CDR3 is TGCGCCAGCAGCCAAGACAGGGTGGGAAGCAATGAGCAGTACTTC. Protein: CASSQDRVGSNEQYF.

The V and J genes are TRBV12-3 or TRBV12-4 and TRBJ1-2; D is possibly TRBD1 (6 bases). V lost 6 bases and J lost 5, with 19 bases in between. The CDR3 is 15 amino acids. CDR3 sequence reads: CASSLRGKEVYGYTF. The DNA for the CDR3 is TGTGCCAGCAGCCTGAGGGGGAAGGAGGTTTATGGCTACACCTTC.

The rearrangement links TRBV12-5 to TRBJ2-1, with 10 bases that match TRBD2. Trimming took 0 bases from V and 0 from J; bases not matched to a gene: 8. Germline values: CDR1 LGHNT, CDR2 FRNRAP. The CDR3 sequence is 19 residues long. This CDR3 reads CASGLVIGLAVSSYNEQFF. CDR3 nucleotide sequence: TGTGCTAGTGGTTTGGTTATCGGACTAGCGGTGAGCTCCTACAATGAGCAGTTCTTC.

The rearrangement joins TRBV29-1 to TRBJ2-4; the D is unclear. The DNA end favors TRBJ2-7, so the J call may be wrong. The CDR3 covers 13 residues. Germline loops: CDR1 SQVTM, CDR2 ANQGSEA. The CDR3 coding sequence is TGCGGCTCCGACACGTTTATCAGTTACGAGCAGTACTTC. Its translation is CGSDTFISYEQYF.

This chain connects TRBV5-1 to TRBJ2-5; D is uncertain. The end of the DNA fits TRBJ2-7 better, so the J call may be wrong. Per germline, CDR1 SGHRS and CDR2 YFSETQ. The CDR3 is made up of 16 amino acids. CDR3 nucleotide sequence: TGCGCCAGCAGCTTGGAGTGGGGTTCTACATACTACGAGCAGTACTTC. It codes for CASSLEWGSTYYEQYF.

The chain is built from TRBV7-8 and TRBJ2-5; D is perhaps TRBD2 (6 bases). Between the trimmed V and J ends, which lost 4 bases and 0 bases, there was a span of 9 bases. The CDR3 runs 14 residues. Germline-derived CDR1 and CDR2 are SGHVS and FQNEAQ. CDR3 in amino acids: CASSSGTYQETQYF. CDR3 nucleotides: TGTGCCAGCAGCTCGGGGACTTACCAAGAGACCCAGTACTTC.

The genes are TRBV27 and TRBJ1-5, with 9 positions matching TRBD1. Germline V gene lookup returns CDR1 MNHEY and CDR2 SMNVEV (reference sequence). V gave up 1 base and J gave up 5 bases; unmatched junction bases: 9. This CDR3 has 17 amino acids. The CDR3 region has the DNA TGTGCCAGCAGTTTATGGCAGGCGGACAGGGGTGATCAGCCCCAGCATTTT. Its translation: CASSLWQADRGDQPQHF.

The chain uses TRBV2 and TRBJ2-4; 12 nucleotides match TRBD1. Trimming removed 5 bases from V and 6 bases from J; junction bases left unmatched: 5. CDR3 size: 15 residues. Per germline, CDR1 SNHLY and CDR2 FYNNEI. CDR3 residues: CASSFPGQGANIQYF. The CDR3 DNA is TGTGCCAGCAGTTTCCCGGGACAGGGGGCAAACATTCAGTACTTC.

The rearrangement joins TRBV14 to TRBJ2-7, with 8 bases fitting TRBD2. The V and J ends lost 1 base and 2 bases, in that order; junction bases with no gene match: 4. From germline, CDR1 is SGHDN and CDR2 FVKESK. CDR3 length equals 15 residues. Written as DNA, the CDR3 is TGTGCCAGCAGCCAAGTAGCGGGACTGACCTACGAGCAGTACTTC. Encoded protein: CASSQVAGLTYEQYF. The complete variable domain, with remaining parts taken from reference TRBV14 and TRBJ2-7, reads EAGVTQFPSHSVIEKGQTVTLRCDPISGHDNLYWYRRVMGKEIKFLLHFVKESKQDESGMPNNRFLAERTGGTYSTLKVQPAELEDSGVYFCASSQVAGLTYEQYFGPGTRLTVT.

The chain couples TRBV6-5 to TRBJ1-2, with D possibly being TRBD1 (5 bases). The germline CDR1 and CDR2 sequences are MNHEY and SVGAGI. This CDR3 comprises 13 residues. V was pared by 2 bases and J by 7 bases, with 11 bases between. CDR3 nucleotides: TGTGCCAGCAGTTACAGACAGTTTGCTGGCTACACCTTC. It specifies CASSYRQFAGYTF.